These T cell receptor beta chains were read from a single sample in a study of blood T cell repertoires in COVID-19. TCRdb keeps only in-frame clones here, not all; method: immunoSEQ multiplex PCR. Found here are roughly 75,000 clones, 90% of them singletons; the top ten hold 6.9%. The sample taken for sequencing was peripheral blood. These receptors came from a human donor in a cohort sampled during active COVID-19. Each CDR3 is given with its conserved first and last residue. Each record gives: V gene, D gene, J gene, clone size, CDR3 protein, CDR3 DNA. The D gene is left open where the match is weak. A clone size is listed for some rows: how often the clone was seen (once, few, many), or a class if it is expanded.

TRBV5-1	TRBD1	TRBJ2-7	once	CASSSGTGVFEQYF	TGCGCCAGTTCATCCGGGACAGGGGTTTTCGAGCAGTACTTC
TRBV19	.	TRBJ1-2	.	CASSIGNRVTGGYTF	TGTGCCAGTAGTATAGGCAACAGGGTGACAGGTGGCTACACCTTC
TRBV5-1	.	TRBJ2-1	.	CASSLDGSSYNEQFF	TGCGCCAGCAGCTTGGATGGGAGCTCCTACAATGAGCAGTTCTTC
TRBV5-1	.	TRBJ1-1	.	CASSLEAGAGRITEAFF	TGCGCCAGCAGCTTGGAAGCAGGGGCAGGACGGATCACTGAAGCTTTCTTT
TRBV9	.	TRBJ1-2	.	CASSVVSGTNYGYTF	TGTGCCAGCAGCGTAGTTTCGGGGACTAACTATGGCTACACCTTC
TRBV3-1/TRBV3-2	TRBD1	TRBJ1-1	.	CASSQIGQGNTEAFF	TGTGCCAGCAGCCAAATCGGACAGGGGAACACTGAAGCTTTCTTT
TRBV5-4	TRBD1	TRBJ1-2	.	CASSLSPATGFYGYTF	TGTGCCAGCAGCTTGTCGCCCGCGACAGGGTTCTATGGCTACACCTTC
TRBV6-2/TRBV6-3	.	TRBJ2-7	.	CASSFQGTYEQYF	TGTGCCAGCAGTTTCCAGGGAACCTACGAGCAGTACTTC
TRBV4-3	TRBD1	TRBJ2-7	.	CASSPDRDNSYEQYF	TGCGCCAGCAGCCCGGACAGGGACAACTCCTACGAGCAGTACTTC
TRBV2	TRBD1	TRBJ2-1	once	CASREDRGNYNEQFF	TGTGCCAGCAGAGAGGACAGGGGGAACTACAATGAGCAGTTCTTC
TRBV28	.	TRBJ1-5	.	CASSTPGLGNQPQHF	TGTGCCAGCAGTACCCCAGGGCTTGGCAATCAGCCCCAGCATTTT
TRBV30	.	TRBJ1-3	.	CAWTDTTPLYF	TGTGCCTGGACAGACACGACCCCTCTGTATTTT
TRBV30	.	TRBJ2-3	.	CAWSAPPRADTQYF	TGTGCCTGGAGTGCCCCCCCGCGGGCAGATACGCAGTATTTT
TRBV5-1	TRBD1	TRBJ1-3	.	CASSQGGASGNTIYF	TGCGCCAGCAGCCAAGGGGGCGCCTCTGGAAACACCATATATTTT
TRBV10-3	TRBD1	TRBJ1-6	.	CAISEGQGDNSPLHF	TGTGCCATCAGTGAGGGACAGGGGGATAATTCACCCCTCCACTTT
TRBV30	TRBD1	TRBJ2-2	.	CAWRGPGQGPTGELFF	TGTGCCTGGAGGGGTCCGGGACAGGGACCCACCGGGGAGCTGTTTTTT
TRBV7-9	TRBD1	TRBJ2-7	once	CASSYHSLGTAYEQYF	TGTGCCAGCAGCTACCATTCCCTCGGGACAGCCTACGAGCAGTACTTC
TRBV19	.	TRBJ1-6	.	CASSTQTGDNSPLHF	TGTGCCAGTAGTACTCAAACCGGGGATAATTCACCCCTCCACTTT
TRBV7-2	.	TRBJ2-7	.	CASSLDHKLSYEQYF	TGTGCCAGCAGCTTAGATCACAAGTTGTCCTACGAGCAGTACTTC
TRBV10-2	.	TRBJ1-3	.	CASSENRFPTPTAGNTIYF	TGCGCCAGCAGTGAAAACAGGTTTCCCACCCCAACGGCTGGAAACACCATATATTTT
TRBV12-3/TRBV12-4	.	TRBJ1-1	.	CASRVTLGAFF	TGTGCCAGCAGGGTGACATTGGGAGCTTTCTTT
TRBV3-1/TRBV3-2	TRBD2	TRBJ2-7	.	CASRDSGGVPPYEQYF	TGTGCCAGTAGAGATAGCGGGGGGGTCCCCCCCTACGAGCAGTACTTC
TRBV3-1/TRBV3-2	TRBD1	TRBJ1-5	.	CASSLTGGSNQPQHF	TGTGCCAGCAGCCTTACAGGGGGCAGCAATCAGCCCCAGCATTTT
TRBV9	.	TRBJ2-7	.	CASSVAGDTQYEQYF	TGTGCCAGCAGCGTAGCTGGGGACACGCAATACGAGCAGTACTTC
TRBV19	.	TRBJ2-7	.	CASRDAQSYEQYF	TGTGCCAGCAGAGATGCACAGTCTTACGAGCAGTACTTC
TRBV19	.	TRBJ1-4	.	CASSEQLATNEKLFF	TGTGCCAGTAGTGAACAGCTTGCAACTAATGAAAAACTGTTTTTT
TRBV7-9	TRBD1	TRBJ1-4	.	CASSKGTANEKLFF	TGTGCCAGCAGCAAGGGGACAGCTAATGAAAAACTGTTTTTT
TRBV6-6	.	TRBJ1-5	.	CASSENRDQPQHF	TGTGCCAGCAGCGAGAATAGAGATCAGCCCCAGCATTTT
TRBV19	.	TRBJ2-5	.	CASSIDHRAQETQYF	TGTGCCAGTAGTATAGACCACAGGGCCCAAGAGACCCAGTACTTC
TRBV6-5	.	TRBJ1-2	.	CASSKDSLSSYGYTF	TGTGCCAGCAGTAAGGACAGCCTGAGTTCTTATGGCTACACCTTC
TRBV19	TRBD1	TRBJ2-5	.	CASSTGTRQETQYF	TGTGCCAGTTCGACAGGGACGAGGCAAGAGACCCAGTACTTC
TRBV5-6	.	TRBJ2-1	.	CASNDPPGREQFF	TGTGCCAGCAACGACCCTCCGGGTCGGGAGCAGTTCTTC
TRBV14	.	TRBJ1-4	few	CASSRDTAFNEKLFF	TGTGCCAGCAGCCGGGACACAGCGTTTAATGAAAAACTGTTTTTT
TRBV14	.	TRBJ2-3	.	CASALFGTDTQYF	TGTGCCAGCGCCCTCTTCGGGACAGATACGCAGTATTTT
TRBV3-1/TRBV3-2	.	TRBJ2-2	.	CASSQEVMGGTGELFF	TGTGCCAGCAGCCAAGAGGTGATGGGGGGAACCGGGGAGCTGTTTTTT
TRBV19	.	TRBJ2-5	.	CASMRRGTHQETQYF	TGTGCCAGTATGAGGCGGGGGACACACCAAGAGACCCAGTACTTC
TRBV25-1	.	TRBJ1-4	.	CASSAGASTNEKLFF	TGTGCCAGCAGTGCAGGGGCATCGACTAATGAAAAACTGTTTTTT
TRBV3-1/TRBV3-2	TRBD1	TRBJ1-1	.	CASSRVDRGFNTEAFF	TGTGCCAGCAGCCGGGTGGACAGGGGTTTTAACACTGAAGCTTTCTTT
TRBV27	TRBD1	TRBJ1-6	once	CASRPGDRGYNSPLHF	TGTGCCAGCAGGCCGGGGGACAGGGGCTATAATTCACCCCTCCACTTT
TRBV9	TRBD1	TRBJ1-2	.	CASSVEGAPSYGYTF	TGTGCCAGCAGCGTAGAGGGGGCGCCTAGCTATGGCTACACCTTC
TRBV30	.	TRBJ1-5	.	CAWSGEGNQPQHF	TGTGCCTGGTCGGGTGAAGGCAATCAGCCCCAGCATTTT
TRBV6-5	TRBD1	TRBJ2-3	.	CASKTTGSLTDTQYF	TGTGCCAGCAAAACGACAGGGAGCCTCACAGATACGCAGTATTTT
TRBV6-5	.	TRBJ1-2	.	CASSYSGGDYGYTF	TGTGCCAGCAGTTACTCTGGGGGGGACTATGGCTACACCTTC
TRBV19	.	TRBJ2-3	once	CASSIAGVADTQYF	TGTGCCAGTAGTATAGCGGGGGTGGCAGATACGCAGTATTTT
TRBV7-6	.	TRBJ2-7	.	CASSPVFSSEQYF	TGTGCCAGCAGCCCCGTCTTCTCGTCTGAGCAGTACTTC
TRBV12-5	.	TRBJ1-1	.	CASGLVLGQSEAFF	TGTGCTAGTGGTTTGGTACTTGGGCAATCTGAAGCTTTCTTT